These T cell receptor beta chains were read from a single sample in a study of technical replicates of blood from a few donors. The assay was immunoSEQ multiplex PCR, and TCRdb's table has in-frame clones only and misses some. Of about 15,000 clones listed, around 86% are singletons. What was sequenced was PBMCs. The receptor set was obtained from a human donor in good health. CDR3s include the opening cysteine and the closing phenylalanine or tryptophan. Fields, in order: D gene, J gene, clone size, V gene, CDR3 DNA, CDR3 protein. The D gene is left open where the match is weak. The listing skips clone size in some rows; elsewhere it reads once, few, many or a size class.

.	TRBJ2-1	.	TRBV6-5	TGTGCCAGCAGTTTGTTAGCGGACAATGAGCAGTTCTTC	CASSLLADNEQFF
.	TRBJ1-2	.	TRBV11-2	TGTGCCAGCAGCCCCCCGGCGGGCGCTACCACCCGAGGCTACACCTTC	CASSPPAGATTRGYTF
.	TRBJ1-2	few	TRBV4-1	TGCGCCAGCAGCCCGGACAGAACTTATGGCTACACCTTC	CASSPDRTYGYTF
TRBD1	TRBJ1-4	once	TRBV27	TGTGCCAGCAGTTTAGCCAGGGGGAATGAAAAACTGTTTTTT	CASSLARGNEKLFF
.	TRBJ2-1	.	TRBV30	TGTGCCTGGAGTAGAGGTGGTAGCCAAGAGCAGTTCTTC	CAWSRGGSQEQFF
TRBD1	TRBJ2-3	.	TRBV7-9	TGTGCCAGCAGCAAAGACAGGGGCCCTAGCACAGATACGCAGTATTTT	CASSKDRGPSTDTQYF
.	TRBJ1-4	once	TRBV28	TGTGCCAGCAGGCCAGGGGTCGCTAATGAAAAACTGTTTTTT	CASRPGVANEKLFF
TRBD1	TRBJ2-1	.	TRBV19	TGTGCCAGTAGTATAGATGAGGGGGCCAGGGATGAGCAGTTCTTC	CASSIDEGARDEQFF
TRBD1	TRBJ1-5	.	TRBV19	TGTGCCAGTAGTGTCACCAGGGGGTTTTTCGAAGATAGCAATCAGCCCCAGCATTTT	CASSVTRGFFEDSNQPQHF
.	TRBJ2-3	.	TRBV7-6	TGTGCCAGCAGCTTAGCACCGGTGAGAGGTATAGATACGCAGTATTTT	CASSLAPVRGIDTQYF
TRBD1	TRBJ2-1	once	TRBV5-6	TGTGCCAGCAGCTTGGATACCGGGACAGTTTACAATGAGCAGTTCTTC	CASSLDTGTVYNEQFF
.	TRBJ2-3	.	TRBV11-2	TGTGCCAGCAGCTTAGCTTATGATACGCAGTATTTT	CASSLAYDTQYF
TRBD2	TRBJ2-1	.	TRBV19	TGTGCCAGTATAGGACTAGCGGGCAACAATGAGCAGTTCTTC	CASIGLAGNNEQFF
.	TRBJ2-7	.	TRBV27	TGTGCCAGCAGTTTAAACGGGGACTCCTACGAGCAGTACTTC	CASSLNGDSYEQYF
.	TRBJ2-1	.	TRBV30	TGTGCCTGGAGCGTCAATGAGCAGTTCTTC	CAWSVNEQFF
TRBD2	TRBJ2-1	.	TRBV11-3	TGTGCCAGCAGCTCCCGACTAGCGGGAGGATACAATGAGCAGTTCTTC	CASSSRLAGGYNEQFF
TRBD2	TRBJ2-5	.	TRBV4-1	TGCGCCAGCAGCCCGGGACTAGCGGGAGTTTTGGTCAGACAGGAGACCCAGTACTTC	CASSPGLAGVLVRQETQYF
.	TRBJ2-7	once	TRBV18	TGTGCCAGCTCCTCAGTTGGCCGGAGCTTACCCAGGGGGCAGTACTTC	CASSSVGRSLPRGQYF
.	TRBJ2-3	.	TRBV6-5	TGTGCCAGCAGTTACCGTAGCGGAGCCGGCGCAGATACGCAGTATTTT	CASSYRSGAGADTQYF
.	TRBJ2-1	.	TRBV20-1	TGCAGTGCTAGAGTATACAATGAGCAGTTCTTC	CSARVYNEQFF
.	TRBJ2-7	once	TRBV11-2	TGTGCCAGCAGCTTAGCGCTCTACTTCTACGAGCAGTACTTC	CASSLALYFYEQYF
.	TRBJ1-5	.	TRBV10-3	TGTGCCATCCGAAGCGGGGGGGGCGATTACAATCAGCCCCAGCATTTT	CAIRSGGGDYNQPQHF
TRBD2	TRBJ2-7	.	TRBV19	TGTGCCAGTAGCTTAGCGGGAGGCGTCACCTACGAGCAGTACTTC	CASSLAGGVTYEQYF
TRBD1	TRBJ1-4	.	TRBV2	TGTGCCAGCAGTGGGGGCAGGGGGCGTGAAAAACTGTTTTTT	CASSGGRGREKLFF
.	TRBJ2-3	.	TRBV27	TGTGCCAGCAGTCCGGTGGAGGGAGTTTCGCAGTATTTT	CASSPVEGVSQYF
.	TRBJ2-2	once	TRBV14	TGTGCCAGCAGCCAAGACCCGGGGGATACCGGGGAGCTGTTTTTT	CASSQDPGDTGELFF
.	TRBJ1-1	.	TRBV5-1	TGCGCCAGCAGCTTGGGGAGGGCTGAAGCTTTCTTT	CASSLGRAEAFF
TRBD2	TRBJ2-7	.	TRBV9	TGTGCCAGCAGCGTAGGGGTAGCGGGAGGGCGTGAGCAGTACTTC	CASSVGVAGGREQYF
.	TRBJ1-2	.	TRBV10-2	TGCGCCAGCACCAGGGGACACGCCGGGGACTATGGCTACACCTTC	CASTRGHAGDYGYTF
.	TRBJ2-1	few	TRBV21-1	TGTGCCAGCAGCGGAGCTGATGAGCAGTTCTTC	CASSGADEQFF
.	TRBJ2-7	.	TRBV5-1	TGCGCCAGCAGCTTGGCCGCAGGGGTCCCCTACGAGCAGTACTTC	CASSLAAGVPYEQYF
TRBD1	TRBJ2-7	.	TRBV19	TGTGCCAGTACCAGGACAGGGGGTTCAGACGAGCAGTACTTC	CASTRTGGSDEQYF
.	TRBJ2-1	.	TRBV2	TGTGCCAGCAGTGAAGCGCCCTCGACAGGTTCCTCTCAGGAGCAGTTCTTC	CASSEAPSTGSSQEQFF
TRBD1	TRBJ1-3	.	TRBV7-8	TGTGCCAGCAGCCCACAGGGGTCTGGAAACACCATATATTTT	CASSPQGSGNTIYF
TRBD2	TRBJ2-7	.	TRBV29-1	TGCAGCGTTGATAGCCGGGAGGGCGGCGAGCAGTACTTC	CSVDSREGGEQYF
.	TRBJ1-5	.	TRBV27	TGTGCCAGCAGTTTTCAGGGTTCGGGCAATCAGCCCCAGCATTTT	CASSFQGSGNQPQHF
.	TRBJ1-2	.	TRBV25-1	TGTGCCAGCAGTGAATATTGGGACAACATAATCGCCTTC	CASSEYWDNIIAF
.	TRBJ2-5	.	TRBV4-1	TGCGCCAGCAGCCAGTTAGGAGGGTTGGAAGAGACCCAGTACTTC	CASSQLGGLEETQYF
.	TRBJ1-5	.	TRBV18	TGTGCCAGCTCACCGGCGCCAGACACCAATCAGCCCCAGCATTTT	CASSPAPDTNQPQHF
.	TRBJ2-5	.	TRBV5-8	TGTGCCAGCAGCTTGGCCGGGACTTCACGGGGTGAGACCCAGTACTTC	CASSLAGTSRGETQYF
TRBD2	TRBJ2-3	.	TRBV7-6	TGTGCCAGCAGCTTAGCCCTAGCGGGAGCCACAGATACGCAGTATTTT	CASSLALAGATDTQYF
.	TRBJ2-7	.	TRBV5-6	TGTGCCAGCAGCTTCGGGGTAACCTACGAGCAGTACTTC	CASSFGVTYEQYF